The present TCR beta chain was sequenced within a study of graft-versus-host responses after intestinal transplantation (dated by TCRdb to about 2021). Regarding the research as a whole: Multivisceral, liver-intestinal, or isolated intestinal transplants were received by the recipients. Every recipient was given anti-thymocyte globulin induction, followed by 2 to 4 years of maintenance tacrolimus and steroids. After intestinal transplantation, graft-versus-host and host-versus-graft alloreactive T cell clones in the graft, circulation and bone marrow were tracked using bulk TCR-beta CDR3 sequencing. Alloreactive clones were identified by sequencing pre-transplant mixed lymphocyte reaction products and comparing them with unstimulated pre-transplant donor and recipient T cells. Of the roughly 24 intestinal transplant recipients enrolled in the cohort, one of whom was a retransplant, a few patients without pretransplant specimens were excluded. Donor T cell macrochimerism was defined as a peak of at least 4% donor T cells among recipient peripheral blood mononuclear cells. Rather than going through the commercial service, samples from a few later patients were sequenced in-house on an Illumina MiSeq and processed with MiXCR. What the authors observed across the whole study: In the allografts of patients with donor T cell macrochimerism, GvH to HvG T cell clonal ratios were high. The conclusions were limited by the relatively low number and heterogeneity of the intestinal transplant patients. GvH clones were found in recipient bone marrow, and some of the GvH clones appeared earlier in ileal mucosa or blood, which is consistent with an intestinal mucosal origin. Early after transplant, peak levels of circulating GvH clones were found to be associated with declines in HvG clones.

Library preparation was by the immunoSEQ multiplex PCR assay. For most patients, genomic DNA was isolated with the Qiagen DNeasy Blood and Tissue Kit and shipped frozen to Adaptive Biotechnologies for TCR sequencing. High-throughput TCR-beta CDR3 sequencing of genomic DNA from most patients was performed by Adaptive Biotechnologies. In the source study's methods: TCR sequencing data for some 17 patients were retrieved from Adaptive's ImmunoSEQ software; a few other patients were processed with MiXCR and VDJtools. To correct CD4 versus CD8 sorting errors, sequences present in both subsets at a frequency ratio below 5:1 were removed. Because the origin of CDR3 nucleotide sequences shared between donor and recipient could not be assigned, those sequences were removed. At least 2-fold expansion over unstimulated cells and a minimum CFSE-low frequency of 0.002% (template counts) or 0.001% (read counts) were required for clones to be classified as alloreactive. Clones were considered mappable if detected in sequenced pre-transplant spleen, lymph node, or MLR CFSE-low populations of the donor or recipient. The cumulative frequency of alloreactive clones was calculated as a percentage of all sequences, weighted by copy number. TCRdb provides this immuneACCESS table in a form limited to in-frame rearrangements. Some clones are lacking; in checked studies, under half of them reflect an unresolved V gene, and why the rest are absent is not known. Clonal size and the V and J genes are those of that table, whereas D and trimming came from the DNA. This sample gives about 99,000 clones in total; about 90% of them show up just once. About 0.9% of the sample belongs to the ten largest clones.

Including cysteine and phenylalanine, the CDR3 has 17 amino acids. The sequence is cut down to CDR3 DNA, 51 bases in frame from base 1. In the germline V gene (reference sequence), CDR1 corresponds to MNHEY and CDR2 to SMNVEV. Trimming takes 5 bases off V and 1 base off J; junction bases not matched to a gene: 10. This sample's time point label indicates: cells obtained before transplantation from donor or recipient. CD3+CD4+ and CD3+CD8+ populations were FACS-sorted from unstimulated pre-transplant donor and recipient cells taken from spleen or lymph nodes. Only one count was recorded for this clone. Its antigen is unknown. The input lacks base qualities; no much larger clone sits a single base away.

The specimen comprised unstimulated CD4+ T cells sorted from spleen or lymph node cells, sampled before intestinal transplant. The chain links TRBV27 with TRBJ2-1, and TRBD1 matches 8 of the central bases. The TCR comes from a human donor who received an intestinal transplant. The DNA sequence is as follows: TGTGCCAGCAGTCCACCTCACAGGGGGGTTTCCTACAATGAGCAGTTCTTC. Its protein product is CASSPPHRGVSYNEQFF.